This T cell receptor beta chain was found in a study of neurological immune-mediated disorders. Study-wide results and caveats: Neither clinical nor MRI features were associated with the multiple sclerosis repertoire cluster.

TCRdb redid the calling of the 5' RACE reads with MiXCR, one entry per CDR3 protein. The table shows under 75,000 distinct CDR3 sequences, with over 5% occurring only once. In its sample, this clonotype was seen many times. Its target is not known. The CDR3 spans 13 residues. V was cut by 2 bases and J by 0 bases, with 7 bases left in between. The germline V gene has CDR1 DFQATT and CDR2 SNEGSKA (reference sequence). The sequence was obtained from a human donor with multiple sclerosis. The donor label of this sample is uncertain. Source material: PBMCs. The V gene is TRBV20-1, the J gene TRBJ1-2; D not certain. The CDR3 bases are TGCAGTGCTAGATCCCCCGCTAACTATGGCTACACCTTC. As protein: CSARSPANYGYTF.